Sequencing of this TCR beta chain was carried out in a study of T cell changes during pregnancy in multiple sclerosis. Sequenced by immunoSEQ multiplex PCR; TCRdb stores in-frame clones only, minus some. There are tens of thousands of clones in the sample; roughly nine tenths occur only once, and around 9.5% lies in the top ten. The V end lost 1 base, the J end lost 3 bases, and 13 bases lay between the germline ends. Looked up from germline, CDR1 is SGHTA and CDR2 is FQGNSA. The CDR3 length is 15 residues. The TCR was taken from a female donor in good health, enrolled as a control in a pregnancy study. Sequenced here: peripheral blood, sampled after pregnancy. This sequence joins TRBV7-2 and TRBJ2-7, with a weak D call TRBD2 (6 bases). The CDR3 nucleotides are TGTGCCAGCAGCTTAGTTGGGGGGAAGGGCTACGAGCAGTACTTC. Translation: CASSLVGGKGYEQYF.